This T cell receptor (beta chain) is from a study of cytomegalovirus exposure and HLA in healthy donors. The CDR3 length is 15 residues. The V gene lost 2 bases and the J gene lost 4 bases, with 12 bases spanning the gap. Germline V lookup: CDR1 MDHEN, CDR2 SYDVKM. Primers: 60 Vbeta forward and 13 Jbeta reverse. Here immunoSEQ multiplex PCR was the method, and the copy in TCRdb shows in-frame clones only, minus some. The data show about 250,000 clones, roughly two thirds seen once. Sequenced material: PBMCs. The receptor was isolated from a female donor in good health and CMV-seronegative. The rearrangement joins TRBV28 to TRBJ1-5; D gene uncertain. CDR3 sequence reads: CASSLPVAVNQPQHF. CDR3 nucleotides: TGTGCCAGCAGTTTACCAGTGGCTGTAAATCAGCCCCAGCATTTT.